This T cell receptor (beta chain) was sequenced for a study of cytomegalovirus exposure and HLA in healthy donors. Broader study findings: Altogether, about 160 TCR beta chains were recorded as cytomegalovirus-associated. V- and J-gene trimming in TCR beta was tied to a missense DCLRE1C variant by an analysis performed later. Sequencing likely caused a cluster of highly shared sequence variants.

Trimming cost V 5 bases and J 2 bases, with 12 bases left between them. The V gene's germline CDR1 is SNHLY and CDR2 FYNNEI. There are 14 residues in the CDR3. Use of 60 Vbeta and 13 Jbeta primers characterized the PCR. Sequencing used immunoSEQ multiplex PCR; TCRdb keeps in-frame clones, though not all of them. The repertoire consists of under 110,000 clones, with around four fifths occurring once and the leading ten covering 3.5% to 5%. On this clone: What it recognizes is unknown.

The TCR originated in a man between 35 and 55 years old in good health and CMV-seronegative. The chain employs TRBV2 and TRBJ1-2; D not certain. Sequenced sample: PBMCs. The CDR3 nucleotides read TGTGCCAGCAGTCCTACTCTTTGGAACTATGGCTACACCTTC. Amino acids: CASSPTLWNYGYTF.